This entry concerns a single TCR beta chain. The assay was immunoSEQ multiplex PCR, and TCRdb's table has in-frame clones only and misses some. The table has 310,000 or so clones, 90% seen once. The sample comes from a study of blood T cell repertoires in COVID-19. This CDR3 is built from 16 residues. Germline V gene data show CDR1 as MGHRA and CDR2 as YSYEKL. J lost 3 bases, V lost 1 base, and 7 bases had no gene match. This clonotype was sampled from a woman aged 25 to 39 who had recovered from COVID-19. The gene calls are TRBV4-1 and TRBJ2-3; the match to TRBD2 covers 7 bases. The source material was PBMCs or T cells enriched from blood (not recorded which). For the CDR3, the DNA is TGCGCCAGCAGCCAAGTTAGCGGGCGACTTACAGATACGCAGTATTTT. Translating gives CASSQVSGRLTDTQYF.